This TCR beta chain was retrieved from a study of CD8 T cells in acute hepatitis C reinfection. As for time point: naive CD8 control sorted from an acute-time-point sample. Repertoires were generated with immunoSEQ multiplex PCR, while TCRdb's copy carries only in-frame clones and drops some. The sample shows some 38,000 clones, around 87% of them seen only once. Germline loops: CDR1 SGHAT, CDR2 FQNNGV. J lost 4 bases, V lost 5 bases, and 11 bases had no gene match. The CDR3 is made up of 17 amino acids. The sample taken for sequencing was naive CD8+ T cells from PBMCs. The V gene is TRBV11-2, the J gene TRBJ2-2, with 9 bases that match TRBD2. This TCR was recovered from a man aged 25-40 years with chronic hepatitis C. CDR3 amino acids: CASSEPAGGIVTGELFF. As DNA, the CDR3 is TGTGCCAGCAGCGAGCCTGCGGGGGGGATTGTCACCGGGGAGCTGTTTTTT.